The present T cell receptor (beta chain) was sequenced within a study of T cells in Graves' hyperthyroidism and ophthalmopathy. Fresh 10 ml peripheral blood yielded PBMCs. The source material, RNA transcripts, was used to amplify TCR beta CDR3 regions. HTBI primers were employed in a first-round RT-PCR of the TCR CDR3. Each CDR3 protein is one row after TCRdb ran MiXCR on the multiplex PCR reads. The sample holds under 500,000 distinct CDR3 sequences, roughly an eighth seen once. This CDR3 has 16 residues. Germline loops: CDR1 MDHEN, CDR2 SYDVKM. V shed 5 bases and J 6 bases; nucleotides not matched to a gene: 11.

The sample comprised blood. The chain links TRBV28 to TRBJ1-5, with 9 bases aligning to TRBD1. The receptor's source is a man aged 50-60 years with Graves' ophthalmopathy. CDR3 sequence: CASSPWGGDRAQPQHF. CDR3 nucleotide sequence: TGTGCCAGCAGTCCGTGGGGGGGGGACAGGGCTCAGCCCCAGCATTTT.